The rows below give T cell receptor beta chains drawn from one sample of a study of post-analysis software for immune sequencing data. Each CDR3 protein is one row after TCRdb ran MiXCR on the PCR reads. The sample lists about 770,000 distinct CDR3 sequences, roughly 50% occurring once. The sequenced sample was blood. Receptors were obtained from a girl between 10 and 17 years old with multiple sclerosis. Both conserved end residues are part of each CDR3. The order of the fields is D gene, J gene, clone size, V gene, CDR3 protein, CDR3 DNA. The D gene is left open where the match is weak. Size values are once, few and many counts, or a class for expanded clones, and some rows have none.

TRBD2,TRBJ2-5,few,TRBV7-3,CASSSSGKVGETQYF,TGTGCCAGCAGCTCTAGCGGGAAGGTGGGAGAGACCCAGTACTTC
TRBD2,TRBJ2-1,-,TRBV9,CASSVGGSSDEQFF,TGTGCCAGCAGCGTGGGCGGGAGTAGCGATGAGCAGTTCTTC
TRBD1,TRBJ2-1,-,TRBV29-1,CSVDPNRGDEQFF,TGCAGCGTTGATCCAAACAGGGGGGATGAGCAGTTCTTC
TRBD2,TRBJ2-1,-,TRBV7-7,CASSERLAAYNEQFF,TGTGCTAGCAGCGAGAGACTAGCGGCCTACAATGAGCAGTTCTTC
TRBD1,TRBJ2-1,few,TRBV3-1,CASSQAGDRDNEQFF,TGTGCCAGCAGCCAAGCAGGGGACAGGGACAATGAGCAGTTCTTC
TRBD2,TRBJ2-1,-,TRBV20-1,CSAALAGANEQFF,TGCAGTGCAGCGCTAGCGGGAGCGAATGAGCAGTTCTTC
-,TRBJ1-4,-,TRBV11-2,CASSLHGLTEKLFF,TGTGCCAGCAGCTTACATGGGTTGACTGAAAAACTGTTTTTT
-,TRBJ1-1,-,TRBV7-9,CASSLFGGADTEAFF,TGTGCCAGCAGCTTATTTGGGGGCGCCGACACTGAAGCTTTCTTT
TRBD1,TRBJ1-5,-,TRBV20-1,CSADRDRGGQPQHF,TGCAGTGCTGACCGGGACAGGGGTGGTCAGCCCCAGCATTTT
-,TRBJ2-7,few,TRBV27,CASSLSASGEQYF,TGTGCCAGCAGTTTATCCGCGTCCGGCGAGCAGTACTTC
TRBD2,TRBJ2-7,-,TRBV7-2,CASSQALAGGYEQYF,TGTGCCAGCAGCCAAGCCCTAGCGGGTGGCTACGAGCAGTACTTC
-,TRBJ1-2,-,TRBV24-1,CATSAMGSDGYTF,TGTGCCACCTCCGCGATGGGGAGCGATGGCTACACCTTC
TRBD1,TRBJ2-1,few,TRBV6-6,CASRGQQLNEQFF,TGTGCCAGCAGGGGACAGCAGCTCAATGAGCAGTTCTTC
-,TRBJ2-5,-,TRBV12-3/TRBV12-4,CASSLGGVSETQYF,TGTGCCAGCAGTTTAGGGGGAGTATCCGAGACCCAGTACTTC
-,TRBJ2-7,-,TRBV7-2,CASSLTPFWEYEQYF,TGTGCCAGCAGCTTAACTCCCTTTTGGGAATACGAGCAGTACTTC
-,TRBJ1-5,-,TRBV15,CATSNHRESNQPQHF,TGTGCCACCAGCAACCACAGGGAGAGCAATCAGCCCCAGCATTTT
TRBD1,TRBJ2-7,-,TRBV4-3,CASSQDRGQGAYEQYF,TGCGCCAGCAGCCAAGATCGTGGACAGGGGGCCTACGAGCAGTACTTC
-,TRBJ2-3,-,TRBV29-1,CSVFDSPDTQYF,TGCAGCGTTTTTGACAGCCCAGATACGCAGTATTTT
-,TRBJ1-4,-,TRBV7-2,CASSLVGRWGEKLFF,TGTGCCAGCAGCTTAGTGGGCCGGTGGGGAGAAAAACTGTTTTTT
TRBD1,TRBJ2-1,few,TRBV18,CASSPRGQGISSEQFF,TGTGCCAGCTCACCAAGGGGACAGGGGATATCCAGTGAGCAGTTCTTC
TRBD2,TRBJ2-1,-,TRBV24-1,CATSEVAGGPHNEQFF,TGTGCCACCAGTGAAGTCGCGGGAGGGCCACACAATGAGCAGTTCTTC
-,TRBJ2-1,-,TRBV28,CASSLVPLPAEQFF,TGTGCCAGCAGCCTAGTCCCCCTTCCCGCTGAGCAGTTCTTC
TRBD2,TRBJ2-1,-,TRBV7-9,CASSLGHPGLAGGEQFF,TGTGCCAGCAGCTTAGGTCACCCGGGACTAGCGGGAGGTGAGCAGTTCTTC
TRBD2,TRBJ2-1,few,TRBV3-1,CASSQSLTGGDEQFF,TGTGCCAGCAGCCAATCCCTGACTGGGGGGGATGAGCAGTTCTTC
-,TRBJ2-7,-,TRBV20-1,CSARGARTYEQYF,TGCAGTGCTAGAGGGGCCCGGACCTACGAGCAGTACTTC
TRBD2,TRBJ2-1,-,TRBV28,CASTGLAGHTSSYNEQFF,TGTGCCAGCACGGGTCTAGCGGGACACACTAGCTCCTACAATGAGCAGTTCTTC
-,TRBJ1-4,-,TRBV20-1,CSARARNEKPFF,TGCAGTGCTAGAGCGCGTAATGAAAAACCGTTTTTT
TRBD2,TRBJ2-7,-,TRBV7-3,CASSPAGGSPYEQYF,TGTGCCAGCAGCCCCGCCGGGGGGTCTCCCTACGAGCAGTACTTC
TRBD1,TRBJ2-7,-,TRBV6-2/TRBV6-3,CASSYSRLPPGQGLLMQYF,TGTGCCAGCAGTTACTCGAGGTTACCACCGGGACAGGGGCTATTAATGCAGTACTTC
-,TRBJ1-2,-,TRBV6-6,CASSPLVGVDYGYTF,TGTGCCAGCAGCCCCCTAGTGGGAGTAGACTATGGCTACACCTTC
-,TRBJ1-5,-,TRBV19,CASSILDSSNQPQHF,TGTGCCAGTAGTATTCTGGACTCCTCCAATCAGCCCCAGCATTTT
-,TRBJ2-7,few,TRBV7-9,CASTLGGEFYEQYF,TGTGCCAGCACCTTAGGAGGGGAATTCTACGAGCAGTACTTC
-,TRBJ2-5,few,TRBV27,CASSLSRGAETQYF,TGTGCCAGCAGTTTATCGAGGGGGGCAGAGACCCAGTACTTC
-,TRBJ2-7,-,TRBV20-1,CSAPHGLGYEQYF,TGCAGTGCCCCGCACGGGTTGGGGTACGAGCAGTACTTC
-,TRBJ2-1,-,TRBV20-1,CSADGGFF,TGCAGTGCCGACGGGGGGTTCTTC
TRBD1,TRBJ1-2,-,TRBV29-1,CSVETGHGYTF,TGCAGCGTTGAGACAGGGCATGGCTACACCTTC
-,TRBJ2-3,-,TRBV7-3,CASSLGLATAADTQYF,TGTGCCAGCAGCTTAGGGCTAGCGACAGCGGCAGATACGCAGTATTTT
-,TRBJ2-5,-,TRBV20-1,CSARASMGETQYF,TGCAGTGCTAGGGCTAGCATGGGAGAGACCCAGTACTTC
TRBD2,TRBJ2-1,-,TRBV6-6,CASKAYKTSGRDEQFF,TGTGCCAGCAAAGCGTATAAGACTAGCGGGAGAGATGAGCAGTTCTTC
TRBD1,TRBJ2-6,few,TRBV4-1,CASSQEGPGGPGANVLTF,TGCGCCAGCAGCCAAGAGGGACCAGGGGGTCCTGGGGCCAACGTCCTGACTTTC
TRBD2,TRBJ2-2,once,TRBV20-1,CSASSGAGSGERFF,TGCAGTGCTAGTAGCGGGGCCGGCAGCGGGGAGCGGTTTTTT
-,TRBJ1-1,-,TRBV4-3,CASSLGKGNTEAFF,TGCGCCAGCAGCCTTGGAAAGGGGAACACTGAAGCTTTCTTT